Described below is a single T cell receptor (beta chain) sequence and its context. Its antigen is unknown. Via MiXCR, TCRdb re-called the reads, giving one row per CDR3 protein. Of approximately 16,000 distinct CDR3 sequences listed, around 21% are singletons. The source of the sample is a study of liver allograft versus peripheral blood T cells. Study overall: Recipients' peripheral blood served as the comparator for T cell receptor repertoires in transplanted livers.

Per the germline V gene, CDR1 is MGHDK and CDR2 is SYGVNS. The trim removed 3 bases at V and 6 bases at J, leaving 5 bases unmatched. The CDR3 runs 14 residues. Study results and limitations: Reportedly, liver allograft T cell receptor repertoires differed from peripheral blood ones.

The chain couples TRBV25-1 to TRBJ1-1; TRBD1 agrees at 9 bases. The receptor was isolated from a human patient who had a liver transplant. Some T cells may be supplied by the graft donor. The CDR3 here is CASSEGQGRPEAFF. CDR3 nucleotides: TGTGCCAGCAGTGAGGGACAGGGTCGCCCTGAAGCTTTCTTT.